Listed below are T cell receptor beta chains from one sample, sequenced in a study of control samples from healthy donors and cancer patients. TCRdb's copy holds only in-frame clones and misses some; the assay was immunoSEQ multiplex PCR. The repertoire has under 450,000 clones, approximately 90% of them found once; the top ten carry 5% to 7%. Material for sequencing was PBMCs. These receptors all stem from a man aged 35 to 55 with head and neck cancer. The CDR3 runs from the conserved cysteine through the conserved F or W. D genes are given only for firm matches. Rows give clone size only sometimes, using once, few, many, or a class for an expanded clone.

>-|11|-|TRBV20-1|TRBJ1-1
TGCAGTGCTAGAGGGCAGACTGAAGCTTTCTTT
CSARGQTEAFF
>-|16|-|TRBV2|TRBJ1-5
TGTGCCAGCAATCCGAAGAAAACCTATAGCAATCAGCCCCAGCATTTT
CASNPKKTYSNQPQHF
>-|13|-|TRBV29-1|TRBJ1-1
TGCAGCGCCATGGGAGGGGGAGGGACTGAAGCTTTCTTT
CSAMGGGGTEAFF
>-|13|-|TRBV5-1|TRBJ1-1
TGCGCCAGCAGCTCCGACTTAAGGGGGGGAGCTTTCTTT
CASSSDLRGGAFF
>TRBD2|15|-|TRBV10-1|TRBJ2-5
TGCGCCAGCAGTGATGAGCGGGAGGGCCAAGAGACCCAGTACTTC
CASSDEREGQETQYF
>-|14|-|TRBV3-1/TRBV3-2|TRBJ2-7
TGTGCCAGCAGCCAAGGACGGACAGTTTACGAGCAGTACTTC
CASSQGRTVYEQYF
>-|13|-|TRBV19|TRBJ1-2
TGTGCCAGTAGTATAGTACAGACTCTTGGCTACACCTTC
CASSIVQTLGYTF
>TRBD2|15|once|TRBV12-5|TRBJ2-1
TGTGCTAGTGGTTTGGGACTAGCGGGAGGAGGTGAGCAGTTCTTC
CASGLGLAGGGEQFF
>-|13|-|TRBV12-3/TRBV12-4|TRBJ2-7
TGTGCCAGCAGTTTGGACAGCTCCTACGAGCAGTACTTC
CASSLDSSYEQYF
>-|15|-|TRBV18|TRBJ1-3
TGTGCCAGCTCCCAGGACCGGCACTCTGGAAACACCATATATTTT
CASSQDRHSGNTIYF
>-|14|-|TRBV6-6|TRBJ1-5
TGTGCCAGCAGTTATAGTCAGGGCGATCAGCCCCAGCATTTT
CASSYSQGDQPQHF
>-|17|-|TRBV28|TRBJ2-7
TGTGCCAGCAGTTTACAGACTCTAGGGGGGAGTTCCTACGAGCAGTACTTC
CASSLQTLGGSSYEQYF
>-|13|-|TRBV6-6|TRBJ1-5
TGTGCCAGCAGTTATGAGCTCAATCAGCCCCAGCATTTT
CASSYELNQPQHF
>TRBD1|14|-|TRBV18|TRBJ1-1
TGTGCCAGCTCCCAGGGGGCTCGTGACACTGAAGCTTTCTTT
CASSQGARDTEAFF
>-|12|-|TRBV28|TRBJ2-7
TGTGCCAGCCGAAACGGGCCCTACGAGCAGTACTTC
CASRNGPYEQYF
>-|13|-|TRBV11-3|TRBJ1-1
TGTGCCAGCAGCCCCAGGAGGAACACTGAAGCTTTCTTT
CASSPRRNTEAFF
>TRBD2|14|-|TRBV6-5|TRBJ2-7
TGTGCCAGCAGTTGGGCGGGGGGGCCCTACGAGCAGTACTTC
CASSWAGGPYEQYF
>TRBD2|15|once|TRBV4-1|TRBJ2-7
TGCGCCAGCAGCCAAGTAGCGGGAGAGGTCTACGAGCAGTACTTC
CASSQVAGEVYEQYF
>TRBD2|13|-|TRBV30|TRBJ2-3
TGTGCCTGGAATCAGCGGGAGGGGTATACGCAGTATTTT
CAWNQREGYTQYF
>-|16|-|TRBV14|TRBJ1-1
TGTGCCAGCAGCGGTGTCCGGAAGGGGCCGGTGACTGAAGCTTTCTTT
CASSGVRKGPVTEAFF
>-|15|-|TRBV4-1|TRBJ1-6
TGCGCCAGCAGCCCCCTTATTGACTTCGGTTCACCCCTCCACTTT
CASSPLIDFGSPLHF
>TRBD1|15|-|TRBV6-2/TRBV6-3|TRBJ2-7
TGTGCCAGCAGTTTTACAGGGGTCATTAGACCGGAGCAGTACTTC
CASSFTGVIRPEQYF
>-|21|-|TRBV28|TRBJ1-2
TGTGCCAGCAGCCACTGGTCGACTTCACTCCAAATAGGCGGGATCCCCTATGGCTACACCTTC
CASSHWSTSLQIGGIPYGYTF
>TRBD1|14|-|TRBV28|TRBJ2-7
TGTGCCAGCGGCAGGACAGGGGGTGGCTACGAGCAGTACTTC
CASGRTGGGYEQYF
>-|15|-|TRBV28|TRBJ2-3
TGTGCCAGCAGTTTGGGCGGAGGGTTCACAGATACGCAGTATTTT
CASSLGGGFTDTQYF
>-|14|-|TRBV29-1|TRBJ2-1
TGCAGCGGCCAGAGGGAGGGGGGCTACAATGAGCAGTTCTTC
CSGQREGGYNEQFF